This T cell receptor beta chain came from a study of blood T cell repertoires in COVID-19. Study-level information: Researchers got acute and convalescent COVID-19 samples from the United States, Italy and Spain. Sources were T cells, B-cell-depleted T cells, or PBMCs; the material itself was cDNA or gDNA.

In the study's own analysis: It was from reference gene primer amplification that nucleated cell counts were estimated. Sequenced by immunoSEQ multiplex PCR; TCRdb stores in-frame clones only, minus some. From that table come the V and J calls and clone size; the DNA was used to work out D and trimming. The top ten clones hold about 12% of a sample with hundreds of thousands of clones, around 89% of them seen once. The CDR3 loop spans 14 amino acids. Germline CDR1 MNHEY, CDR2 SVGAGI. The J segment lost 0 bases and the V segment lost 10 bases, leaving 8 bases of the junction unmatched. The rearrangement links TRBV6-5 to TRBJ1-1; TRBD1 matches at 7 bases. The sequence came from a woman aged 60-75 years with acute or convalescent COVID-19. The sequencing sample was made of peripheral blood. CDR3 loop: CATRRDRVNTEAFF. For the CDR3, the DNA is TGTGCCACCCGAAGAGACAGGGTGAACACTGAAGCTTTCTTT.